The clone carrying this T cell receptor (beta chain) was found many times. Its antigen remains unknown. TCRdb reanalysed the 5' RACE reads using MiXCR and keeps one entry per CDR3 protein. The sample records under 250,000 distinct CDR3 sequences, about 7.3% being singletons. This record belongs to a study of CD8 T cells in ankylosing spondylitis. Overall study results and limits: Seemingly distinctive of ankylosing spondylitis blood was a TCR beta motif formed by eight highly homologous variants. Past research had described some motif variants in reactive arthritis synovial fluid and blood. Disease-linked clones had a CD8+ phenotype and relatively low frequency in peripheral blood.

The CDR3 loop spans 14 amino acids. CDR1 is LGHNT and CDR2 is FRNRAP in the germline V gene. V lost 3 bases, J lost 8 bases, and 14 bases lay in between. V and J are TRBV12-5 and TRBJ2-1; D is possibly TRBD2 (5 bases). Specimen: blood, either unsorted or a sorted T cell fraction (not recorded which). The TCR was taken from a male donor with ankylosing spondylitis. This CDR3 reads CASGLGGSLDEQFF. For the CDR3, the DNA is TGTGCTAGTGGTTTAGGTGGGAGTCTCGATGAGCAGTTCTTC.